This T cell receptor beta chain was identified in a study of PD-1 blockade in classical Hodgkin lymphoma. All trial patients relapsed after autologous stem cell transplantation. The CDR3 has 15 amino acids. Germline V gene lookup returns CDR1 SGHNT and CDR2 YENEEA. V shed 5 bases and J 4 bases; nucleotides not matched to a gene: 9. Produced via immunoSEQ multiplex PCR; TCRdb's table is partial and in-frame only. This sample has 25,000 to 30,000 clones; nearly 80% occur once, and the top ten carry around a third. The material was peripheral blood mononuclear cells (PBMCs), obtained before the second cycle of nivolumab. The V gene is TRBV11-3, the J gene TRBJ2-7; 9 bases are shared with TRBD1. The clonotype was recovered from a human donor with classical Hodgkin lymphoma. The CDR3 DNA sequence: TGTGCCAGCAGCAAAAGCGGGACAGGGCAGTACGAGCAGTACTTC. It specifies CASSKSGTGQYEQYF.